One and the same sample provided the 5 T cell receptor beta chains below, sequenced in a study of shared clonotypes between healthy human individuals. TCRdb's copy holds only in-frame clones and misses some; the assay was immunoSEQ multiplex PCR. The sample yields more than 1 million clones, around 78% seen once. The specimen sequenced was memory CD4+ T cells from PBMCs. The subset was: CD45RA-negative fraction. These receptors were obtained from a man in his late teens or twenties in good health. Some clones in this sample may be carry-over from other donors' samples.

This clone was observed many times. CDR3 DNA sequence: TGTGCCAGCAGTGAAACGCTAGCGGGAGGTTTCCGGGAGACCCAGTACTTC. Protein: CASSETLAGGFRETQYF. This rearrangement joins TRBV6-1 to TRBJ2-5; TRBD2 matches 11 bases. In germline, CDR1 is MNHNS, CDR2 SASEGT. This CDR3 is 17 amino acids long. Trimming cost V 2 bases and J 5 bases; bases outside gene matches: 10.

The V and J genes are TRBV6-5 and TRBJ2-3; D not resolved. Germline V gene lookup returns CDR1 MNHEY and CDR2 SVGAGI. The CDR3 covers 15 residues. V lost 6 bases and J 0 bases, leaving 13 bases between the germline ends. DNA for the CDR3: TGTGCCAGCAGACCCGGGCCCGTTAGCACAGATACGCAGTATTTT. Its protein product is CASRPGPVSTDTQYF.

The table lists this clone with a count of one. Here the CDR3 DNA reads TGCGCCAGCAGCATGAGACTGTCCAAGGACTACGAGCAGTACTTC. Translating it yields CASSMRLSKDYEQYF. This rearrangement joins TRBV5-1 to TRBJ2-7; no firm D call. The CDR3 totals 15 residues. Germline CDR1 and CDR2: SGHRS and YFSETQ. The ends were cut back, 4 bases at V and 3 bases at J, with 17 bases in the middle. Variable domain in full (rest from reference TRBV5-1 and TRBJ2-7): KAGVTQTPRYLIKTRGQQVTLSCSPISGHRSVSWYQQTPGQGLQFLFEYFSETQRNKGNFPGRFSGRQFSNSRSEMNVSTLELGDSALYLCASSMRLSKDYEQYFGPGTRLTVT.

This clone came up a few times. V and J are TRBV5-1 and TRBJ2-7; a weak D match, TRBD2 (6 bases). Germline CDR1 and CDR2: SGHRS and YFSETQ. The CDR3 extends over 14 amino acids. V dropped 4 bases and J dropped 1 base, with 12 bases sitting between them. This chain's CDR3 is CASSRGTESYEQYF. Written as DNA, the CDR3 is TGCGCCAGCAGCCGCGGGACGGAGTCCTACGAGCAGTACTTC.

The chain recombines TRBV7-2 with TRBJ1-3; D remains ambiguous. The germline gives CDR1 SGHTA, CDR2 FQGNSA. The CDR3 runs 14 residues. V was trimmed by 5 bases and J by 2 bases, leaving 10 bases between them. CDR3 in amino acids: CASSRGATGNTIYF. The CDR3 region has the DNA TGTGCCAGCAGCCGAGGCGCGACTGGAAACACCATATATTTT.